This T cell receptor beta chain was sequenced during a study of CD8 T cells in ankylosing spondylitis. Study-wide results and caveats: Clones linked to disease, bearing a CD8+ phenotype, were relatively rare in peripheral blood. Disease-linked clones were reportedly significantly enriched in matched ankylosing spondylitis synovial fluid.

This clonotype has a count of ten or more. Its specificity is not known. TCRdb itself ran the 5' RACE reads through MiXCR, one entry per CDR3 protein. The sample holds 150,000 to 200,000 distinct CDR3 sequences, approximately 16% seen once. Unmatched junction bases numbered 10, after V lost 7 bases and J lost 4 bases. The CDR3 has 15 amino acids. This receptor was identified in a male donor with ankylosing spondylitis or in good health (not recorded which). The chain employs TRBV12-3 or TRBV12-4 and TRBJ1-1, with 9 bases aligning to TRBD1. Sequenced: blood, either unsorted or a sorted T cell fraction (not recorded which). DNA of the CDR3: TGTGCCAGCACCCCCGGACAGGGGCGGGCCACTGAAGCTTTCTTT. As protein: CASTPGQGRATEAFF.